The TCR beta chain under discussion was sequenced for a study of neurological immune-mediated disorders. This clonotype was found once. Time point reported: longitudinal time-point 1 (baseline). Germline V gives CDR1 LGHNA, CDR2 YNFKEQ. V lost 1 base and J lost 2; bases outside the gene matches: 13. The CDR3 is 19 amino acids. The cDNA was synthesized by means of template-switch 5'RACE, which was carried out with 10-nucleotide random UMIs. TCRdb redid the calling of the 5' RACE reads with MiXCR, one entry per CDR3 protein. This table holds around 71,000 distinct CDR3 sequences, about an eighth found once.

Sequencing was done on a sample of PBMCs. This TCR was recovered from a female donor with HTLV-1-associated myelopathy (HAM/TSP). This rearrangement joins TRBV4-2 to TRBJ2-3; 9 bases map to TRBD2. The CDR3 DNA reads TGTGCCAGCAGCCAAGTAACCCTAGCGGGGTGGCTGGTCACAGATACGCAGTATTTT. The encoded protein is CASSQVTLAGWLVTDTQYF.